What follows are 11 T cell receptor beta chains derived from one specimen sequenced in a study of T cells after yellow fever vaccination. MiXCR was run by TCRdb on the 5' RACE reads, yielding one entry per CDR3 protein. The data hold around 610,000 distinct CDR3 sequences, with approximately 12% observed a single time. This specimen consisted of PBMCs, obtained on the day of the yellow fever booster vaccination. Source of these receptors: a young man who received the YFV17D yellow fever vaccine.

The V call is TRBV6-2 or TRBV6-3, the J call TRBJ2-1; D perhaps matches TRBD2 (6 bases). The V and J ends lost 3 bases and 3 bases respectively, with 12 bases between them. CDR3 length: 15 residues. Germline-derived CDR1 and CDR2 are MNHEY and SVGEGT. The CDR3 sequence is CASSYGSGYYNEQFF. In nucleotides, the CDR3 is TGTGCCAGCAGTTATGGTAGCGGTTACTACAATGAGCAGTTCTTC.

On this clonotype: The junction does not match germline at one end; this may be a read error. The chain recombines TRBV9 with TRBJ1-1; TRBD1 matches at 11 bases. The CDR3 runs 18 residues. The germline V gene encodes CDR1 SGDLS and CDR2 YYNGEE. Written as DNA, the CDR3 is TGTGCCAGCAGCGAGGATAGCCTAGGGGACAGGGGGAGTCGAGAAGATTTCTTT. The encoded protein is CASSEDSLGDRGSREDFF.

The chain is built from TRBV6-2 or TRBV6-3 and TRBJ2-7; 7 bases fit TRBD2. Germline V CDR1 and CDR2: MNHEY, SVGEGT. The CDR3 consists of 15 residues. V lost 6 bases to trimming and J lost 3 bases; unmatched junction nucleotides: 11. Here the CDR3 DNA reads TGTGCCAGCAGCCGACCGGGGCTAGCGGACTACGAGCAGTACTTC. The encoded protein is CASSRPGLADYEQYF.

This clonotype was seen more than once but under ten times. The V gene is TRBV12-3 or TRBV12-4, the J gene TRBJ1-2, with 7 bases matching TRBD1. The V gene end was trimmed by 3 bases and the J gene end by 4 bases; junction bases not matched to a gene: 8. The CDR3 contains 15 residues. CDR3 coding DNA: TGTGCCAGCAGTTTCGGGACAGTGGGTCTCTATGGCTACACCTTC. Amino acids: CASSFGTVGLYGYTF.

The chain uses TRBV4-3 and TRBJ2-2; the D gene is possibly TRBD2 (6 bases). V was clipped by 7 bases and J by 4 bases, with 16 bases between them. Germline V gene lookup returns CDR1 LGHNA and CDR2 YSLEER. CDR3 length equals 15 residues. CDR3 nucleotides: TGCGCCAGCATTATCGGTAGCGGAATCACCGGGGAGCTGTTTTTT. It specifies CASIIGSGITGELFF.

This clonotype turned up a few times. The genes are TRBV5-1 and TRBJ2-2; D not resolved. The germline V and J ends were trimmed by 2 bases and 7 bases, with 15 bases remaining between them. This CDR3 has 15 amino acids. Germline V gene lookup returns CDR1 SGHRS and CDR2 YFSETQ. The CDR3: CASSLGGTDHGELFF. CDR3 DNA: TGCGCCAGCAGCTTAGGCGGAACAGATCACGGGGAGCTGTTTTTT.

This chain connects TRBV7-9 to TRBJ1-1; TRBD1 might be the D (6 bases). The V gene's germline CDR1 is SEHNR and CDR2 FQNEAQ (reference sequence). The CDR3 sequence is 12 residues long. The germline V and J ends were trimmed by 5 bases and 4 bases, with 8 bases remaining between them. In DNA form, the CDR3 reads TGTGCCAGCAGCCCGGACAGCACTGAAGCTTTCTTT. This codes for CASSPDSTEAFF.

V gene TRBV7-8 combines with J gene TRBJ2-1; 12 positions agree with TRBD2. Losses at the gene ends were 5 bases for V and 6 bases for J; bases not matched to a gene: 11. This CDR3 is built from 17 residues. Germline assignment: CDR1 SGHVS and CDR2 FQNEAQ. The CDR3 here is CASSDLKGLAGINEQFF. CDR3 bases: TGTGCCAGCAGCGACCTGAAGGGACTAGCGGGTATCAATGAGCAGTTCTTC.

This chain links TRBV9 with TRBJ1-1; D perhaps matches TRBD1 (5 bases). The CDR3 totals 16 residues. V was cut by 0 bases and J by 8 bases, with 20 bases left in between. The germline V gene encodes CDR1 SGDLS and CDR2 YYNGEE. The CDR3 region has the DNA TGTGCCAGCAGCGTAGCCTCTGGCAACGGGGGAGAAGAAGCTTTCTTT. Amino acids: CASSVASGNGGEEAFF.

The J gene is TRBJ2-7, the V gene TRBV9; TRBD2 might be the D (6 bases). This CDR3 has 17 amino acids. Germline CDR1 reads SGDLS; CDR2 reads YYNGEE. Trimming took 10 bases from V and 0 from J, leaving 26 bases between them. The CDR3, as DNA: TGTGCCCCCAAATCACCCCTACTGGCGGGATACTCCTACGAGCAGTACTTC. It encodes CAPKSPLLAGYSYEQYF.

The rearrangement links TRBV14 to TRBJ2-5, with a weak D call TRBD2 (5 bases). The CDR3 has 13 amino acids. V was cut by 4 bases and J by 4 bases, with 10 bases left in between. In germline, CDR1 is SGHDN, CDR2 FVKESK. The CDR3 protein is CASSPFGGETQYF. DNA for the CDR3: TGTGCCAGCAGCCCCTTCGGAGGAGAGACCCAGTACTTC.